A selection of T cell receptor beta chains follows, all from one sample in a study of blood T cell repertoires in COVID-19. Produced via immunoSEQ multiplex PCR; TCRdb's table is partial and in-frame only. The sample records roughly 120,000 clones, about 85% being singletons. Input material: peripheral blood. The receptors come from a man aged 70 or older with acute or convalescent COVID-19. Both conserved end residues are part of each CDR3. D genes are given only for firm matches. Part of the rows lack a size; the others show once, few, many or a class for expanded clones.

v_call: TRBV5-4; clone_size: .; d_call: .; j_call: TRBJ2-3; cdr3_nt: TGTGCCAGCAGCTTCCCGGCGGGGAGTAGCACAGATACGCAGTATTTT; cdr3_aa: CASSFPAGSSTDTQYF
v_call: TRBV14; clone_size: .; d_call: .; j_call: TRBJ1-1; cdr3_nt: TGTGCCAGCAGCGAACAATCCCGGGGGATGGCTTTCTTT; cdr3_aa: CASSEQSRGMAFF
v_call: TRBV6-1; clone_size: .; d_call: TRBD1; j_call: TRBJ1-1; cdr3_nt: TGTGCCAGCAGTGGGCGACAGGGGGGGGTGAACACTGAAGCTTTCTTT; cdr3_aa: CASSGRQGGVNTEAFF
v_call: TRBV4-1; clone_size: .; d_call: TRBD1; j_call: TRBJ1-2; cdr3_nt: TGCGCCAGCAGCCAAGGGGGACAGGGCACTCATAGGTATGGCTACACCTTC; cdr3_aa: CASSQGGQGTHRYGYTF
v_call: TRBV30; clone_size: few; d_call: .; j_call: TRBJ2-7; cdr3_nt: TGTGCCTGGAGTGTAACCAGGTTAAACTACGAGCAGTACTTC; cdr3_aa: CAWSVTRLNYEQYF
v_call: TRBV19; clone_size: few; d_call: .; j_call: TRBJ1-2; cdr3_nt: TGTGCCAGTAGTATTGGACAGCCGCCAAGGGGCTACACCTTC; cdr3_aa: CASSIGQPPRGYTF
v_call: TRBV6-5; clone_size: .; d_call: .; j_call: TRBJ1-4; cdr3_nt: TGTGCCAGCAGTCCCCGACAGAATGAAAAACTGTTTTTT; cdr3_aa: CASSPRQNEKLFF
v_call: TRBV6-5; clone_size: .; d_call: .; j_call: TRBJ2-1; cdr3_nt: TGTGCCAGCAGATCCCGGGACTACAATGAGCAGTTCTTC; cdr3_aa: CASRSRDYNEQFF
v_call: TRBV12-5; clone_size: once; d_call: .; j_call: TRBJ2-5; cdr3_nt: TGTGCTAGTGGTTTGACAGCGGGAGAGACCCAGTACTTC; cdr3_aa: CASGLTAGETQYF
v_call: TRBV6-5; clone_size: .; d_call: TRBD1; j_call: TRBJ2-1; cdr3_nt: TGTGCCAGCACCTGGGACAGTAGCTCCTACAATGAGCAGTTCTTC; cdr3_aa: CASTWDSSSYNEQFF
v_call: TRBV6-5; clone_size: .; d_call: TRBD1; j_call: TRBJ1-4; cdr3_nt: TGTGCCAGCAAGACACAGGGGGCGGCTAATGAAAAACTGTTTTTT; cdr3_aa: CASKTQGAANEKLFF
v_call: TRBV20-1; clone_size: .; d_call: .; j_call: TRBJ1-2; cdr3_nt: TGCAGTGCTCTTCCCCTCCACACCTTC; cdr3_aa: CSALPLHTF
v_call: TRBV4-1; clone_size: .; d_call: TRBD2; j_call: TRBJ2-5; cdr3_nt: TGCGCCAGCAGCCAAGGGACTAGCGGGATGGTGGAGACCCAGTACTTC; cdr3_aa: CASSQGTSGMVETQYF
v_call: TRBV5-1; clone_size: .; d_call: .; j_call: TRBJ1-1; cdr3_nt: TGCGCCAGCAGCCTCAGGGGCGCGAACACTGAAGCTTTCTTT; cdr3_aa: CASSLRGANTEAFF
v_call: TRBV6-1; clone_size: .; d_call: TRBD1; j_call: TRBJ2-7; cdr3_nt: TGTGCCAGCAACGGACAGGGATCCTACGAGCAGTACTTC; cdr3_aa: CASNGQGSYEQYF
v_call: TRBV19; clone_size: .; d_call: .; j_call: TRBJ1-2; cdr3_nt: TGTGCCAGTAGTATAGTGGGGGCCTACGGCTACACCTTC; cdr3_aa: CASSIVGAYGYTF
v_call: TRBV7-3; clone_size: .; d_call: .; j_call: TRBJ1-1; cdr3_nt: TGTGCCAGCAGCTTAATAGGGGGAAACACTGAAGCTTTCTTT; cdr3_aa: CASSLIGGNTEAFF
v_call: TRBV7-2; clone_size: .; d_call: .; j_call: TRBJ2-4; cdr3_nt: TGTGCCAGCAGCCCCCGAGGTAAGGGGGAAAACATTCAGTACTTC; cdr3_aa: CASSPRGKGENIQYF
v_call: TRBV25-1; clone_size: .; d_call: TRBD1; j_call: TRBJ2-6; cdr3_nt: TGTGCCAGCAGTGACACCAGGACAGGGGCTGGGGCCAACGTCCTGACTTTC; cdr3_aa: CASSDTRTGAGANVLTF
v_call: TRBV28; clone_size: .; d_call: TRBD1; j_call: TRBJ2-2; cdr3_nt: TGTGCCAGCAGCCGTTCCTGGGGGACAGCCGCGAACACCGGGGAGCTGTTTTTT; cdr3_aa: CASSRSWGTAANTGELFF
v_call: TRBV11-2; clone_size: .; d_call: TRBD1; j_call: TRBJ2-7; cdr3_nt: TGTGCCAGCAGCTCCAGACAGGGGGCGAGCGAGCAGTACTTC; cdr3_aa: CASSSRQGASEQYF
v_call: TRBV30; clone_size: .; d_call: .; j_call: TRBJ1-5; cdr3_nt: TGTGCCTGGAGCCGAGCGGCGGGAGGAAGCAATCAGCCCCAGCATTTT; cdr3_aa: CAWSRAAGGSNQPQHF
v_call: TRBV12-3/TRBV12-4; clone_size: .; d_call: TRBD1; j_call: TRBJ2-7; cdr3_nt: TGTGCCAGCAGTTCGACAGGGACCTACGAGCAGTACTTC; cdr3_aa: CASSSTGTYEQYF
v_call: TRBV4-1; clone_size: .; d_call: .; j_call: TRBJ1-2; cdr3_nt: TGCGCCAGCAGCCAAGGGGCAGGCTCTAACTATGGCTACACCTTC; cdr3_aa: CASSQGAGSNYGYTF
v_call: TRBV10-1; clone_size: .; d_call: TRBD2; j_call: TRBJ2-1; cdr3_nt: TGCGCCAGCAGTGAGACTAGCGGGGGTTACAATGAGCAGTTCTTC; cdr3_aa: CASSETSGGYNEQFF
v_call: TRBV10-3; clone_size: .; d_call: TRBD1; j_call: TRBJ1-2; cdr3_nt: TGTGCCATCAGCAGGGACAGGGGGATCTATGGCTACACCTTC; cdr3_aa: CAISRDRGIYGYTF
v_call: TRBV5-1; clone_size: .; d_call: .; j_call: TRBJ2-2; cdr3_nt: TGCGCCAGCAGCCTTTCGTCACAGGGCCCCGGGGAGCTGTTTTTT; cdr3_aa: CASSLSSQGPGELFF
v_call: TRBV5-4; clone_size: .; d_call: .; j_call: TRBJ1-2; cdr3_nt: TGTGCCAGCAGCTCCGGGGGGGGAGACCGGGCGGGCTACACCTTC; cdr3_aa: CASSSGGGDRAGYTF
v_call: TRBV7-9; clone_size: .; d_call: .; j_call: TRBJ2-2; cdr3_nt: TGTGCCAGCAGCTTTAACAGAGACACCGGGGAGCTGTTTTTT; cdr3_aa: CASSFNRDTGELFF
v_call: TRBV2; clone_size: few; d_call: .; j_call: TRBJ1-6; cdr3_nt: TGTGCCAGCAGTGATGGGACAACCTATAATTCACCCCTCCACTTT; cdr3_aa: CASSDGTTYNSPLHF
v_call: TRBV7-8; clone_size: .; d_call: TRBD2; j_call: TRBJ2-1; cdr3_nt: TGTGCCAGCAGCCCCAGACTAGCGGCAAGTGAGCAGTTCTTC; cdr3_aa: CASSPRLAASEQFF